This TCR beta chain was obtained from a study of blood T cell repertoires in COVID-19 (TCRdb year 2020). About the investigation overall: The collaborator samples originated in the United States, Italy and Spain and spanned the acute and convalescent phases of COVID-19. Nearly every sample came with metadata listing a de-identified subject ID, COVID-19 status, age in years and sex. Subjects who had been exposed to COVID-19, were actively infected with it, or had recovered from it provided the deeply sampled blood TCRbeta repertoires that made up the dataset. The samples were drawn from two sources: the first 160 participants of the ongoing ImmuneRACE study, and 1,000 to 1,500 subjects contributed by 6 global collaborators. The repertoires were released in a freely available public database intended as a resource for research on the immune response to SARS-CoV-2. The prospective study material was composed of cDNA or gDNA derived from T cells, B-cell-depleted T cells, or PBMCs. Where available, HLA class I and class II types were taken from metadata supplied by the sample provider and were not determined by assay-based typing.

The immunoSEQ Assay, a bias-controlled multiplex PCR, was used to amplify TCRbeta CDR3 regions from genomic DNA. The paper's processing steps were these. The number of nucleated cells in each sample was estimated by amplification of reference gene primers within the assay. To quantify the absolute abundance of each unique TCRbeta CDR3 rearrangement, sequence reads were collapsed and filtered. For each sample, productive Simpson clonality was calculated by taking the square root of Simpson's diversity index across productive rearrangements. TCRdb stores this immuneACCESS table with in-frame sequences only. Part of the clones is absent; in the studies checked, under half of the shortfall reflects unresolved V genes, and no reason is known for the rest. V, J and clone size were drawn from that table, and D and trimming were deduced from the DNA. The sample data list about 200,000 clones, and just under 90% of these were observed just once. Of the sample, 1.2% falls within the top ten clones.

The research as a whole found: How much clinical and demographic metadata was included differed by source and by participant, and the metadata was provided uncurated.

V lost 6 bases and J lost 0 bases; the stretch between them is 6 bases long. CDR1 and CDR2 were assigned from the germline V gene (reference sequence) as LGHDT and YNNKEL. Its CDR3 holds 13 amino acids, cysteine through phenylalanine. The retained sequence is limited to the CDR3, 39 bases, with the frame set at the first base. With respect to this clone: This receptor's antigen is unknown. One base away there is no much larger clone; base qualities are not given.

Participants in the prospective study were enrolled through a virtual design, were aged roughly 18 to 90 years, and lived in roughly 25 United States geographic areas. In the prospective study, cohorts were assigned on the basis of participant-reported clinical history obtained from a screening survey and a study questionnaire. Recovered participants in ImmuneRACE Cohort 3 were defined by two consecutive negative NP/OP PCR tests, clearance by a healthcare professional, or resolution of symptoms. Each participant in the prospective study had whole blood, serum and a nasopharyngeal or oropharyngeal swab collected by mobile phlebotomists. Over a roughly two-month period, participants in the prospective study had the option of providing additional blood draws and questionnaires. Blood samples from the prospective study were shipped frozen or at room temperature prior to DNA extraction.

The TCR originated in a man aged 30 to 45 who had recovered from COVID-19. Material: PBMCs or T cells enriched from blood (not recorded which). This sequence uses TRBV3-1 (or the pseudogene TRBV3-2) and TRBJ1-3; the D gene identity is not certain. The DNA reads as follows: TGTGCCAGCAGTCTCCTCTCTGGAAACACCATATATTTT. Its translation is CASSLLSGNTIYF.